This entry concerns a single T cell receptor beta chain. Its antigen remains unidentified. The data belong to a study of identical twins. Via MiXCR, TCRdb re-called the 5' RACE reads, giving one row per CDR3 protein. The sample holds 1.5 million to 2 million distinct CDR3 sequences, less than 35% seen once. Whole-study findings and limits: Out-of-frame alpha sequences common to twins exhibited a surplus of low generation probability.

Sequencing was done on a sample of cord blood. This sequence originates from a newborn girl in good health.

DNA of the CDR3: TGTGCCATCAGTGCAACAGGGGACACTGAAGCTTTCTTT. It codes for CAISATGDTEAFF. V gene TRBV10-3 combines with J gene TRBJ1-1; 7 nucleotides align to TRBD1. Trimming took 4 bases from V and 3 from J; bases not matched to a gene: 2. CDR1 and CDR2 (germline): ENHRY, SYGVKD. This CDR3 contains 13 residues.